This record looks at one TCR beta chain sequence and its context. Antigen specificity is unknown. The PCR was carried out with 60 Vbeta primers and 13 Jbeta primers. Using immunoSEQ multiplex PCR, the repertoire was profiled, and TCRdb retains in-frame clones only, with some absent. The repertoire has roughly 160,000 clones, 70% to 90% of them found once; the top ten carry approximately 7%. This entry is derived from a study of cytomegalovirus exposure and HLA in healthy donors. Study-level information: In a previous analysis, 100 million to 140 million unique TCR beta sequences were found from 170 million or so T cells.

The study's findings and limits: Analysis performed later found over 15,000 TCR beta sequences associated with HLA alleles at 0.05 false discovery rate. Fewer N-insertions than the 666-donor mean were reportedly shown by an Asian-associated ancestry cluster in a later analysis. Indistinguishable V segments, including TRBV6-2 and TRBV6-3, were excluded.

The V gene end was trimmed by 5 bases and the J gene end by 1 base; junction bases not matched to a gene: 1. This CDR3 region has 13 residues. Germline-derived CDR1 and CDR2 are SGHRS and YFSETQ. Material: PBMCs. This sequence originates from a woman aged 25-40 years in good health and CMV-seropositive. This sequence joins TRBV5-1 and TRBJ2-3, with 7 bases fitting TRBD2. CDR3 region: CASSAGGTDTQYF. CDR3 nucleotide sequence: TGCGCCAGCAGTGCGGGGGGCACAGATACGCAGTATTTT.